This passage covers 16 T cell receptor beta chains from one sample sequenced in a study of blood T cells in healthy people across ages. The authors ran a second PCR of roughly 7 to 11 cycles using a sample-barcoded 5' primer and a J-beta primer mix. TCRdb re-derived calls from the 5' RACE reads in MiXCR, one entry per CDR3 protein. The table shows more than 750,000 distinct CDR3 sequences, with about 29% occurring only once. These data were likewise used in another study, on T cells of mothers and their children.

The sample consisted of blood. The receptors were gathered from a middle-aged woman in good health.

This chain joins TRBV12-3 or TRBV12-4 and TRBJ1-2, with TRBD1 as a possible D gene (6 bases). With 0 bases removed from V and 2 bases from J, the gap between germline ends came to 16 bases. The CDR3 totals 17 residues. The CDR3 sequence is CASSLALGGGPNYGYTF. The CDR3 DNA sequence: TGTGCCAGCAGTTTAGCGCTCGGCGGGGGCCCGAACTATGGCTACACCTTC.

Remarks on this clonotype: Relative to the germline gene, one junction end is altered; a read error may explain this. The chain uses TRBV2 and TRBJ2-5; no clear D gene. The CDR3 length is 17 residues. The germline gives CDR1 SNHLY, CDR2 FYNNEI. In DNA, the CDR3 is TGTGCCGGCAGTGCGGTTGGGATAGGGCAGTACCAAGAGACCCAGTACTTC. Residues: CAGSAVGIGQYQETQYF.

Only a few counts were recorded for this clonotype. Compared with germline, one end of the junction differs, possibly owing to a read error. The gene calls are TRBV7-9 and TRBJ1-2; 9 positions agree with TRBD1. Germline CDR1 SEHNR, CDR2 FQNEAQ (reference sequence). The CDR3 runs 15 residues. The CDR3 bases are TGTGCCGGCAGACCAACAGGGGGCGGTCCCCAAGGCTACACCTTC. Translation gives CAGRPTGGGPQGYTF. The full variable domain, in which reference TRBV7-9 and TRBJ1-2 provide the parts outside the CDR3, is DTGVSQNPRHKITKRGQNVTFRCDPISEHNRLYWYRQTLGQGPEFLTYFQNEAQLEKSRLLSDRFSAERPKGSFSTLEIQRTEQGDSAMYLCAGRPTGGGPQGYTFGSGTRLTVV.

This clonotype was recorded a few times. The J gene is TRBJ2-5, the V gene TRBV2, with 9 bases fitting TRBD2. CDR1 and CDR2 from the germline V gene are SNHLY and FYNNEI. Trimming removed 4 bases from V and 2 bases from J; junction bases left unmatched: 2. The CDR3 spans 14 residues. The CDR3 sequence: CASSGAGGQETQYF. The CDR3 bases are TGTGCCAGCAGTGGAGCGGGGGGTCAAGAGACCCAGTACTTC. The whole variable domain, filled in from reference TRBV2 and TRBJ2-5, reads EPEVTQTPSHQVTQMGQEVILRCVPISNHLYFYWYRQILGQKVEFLVSFYNNEISEKSEIFDDQFSVERPDGSNFTLKIRSTKLEDSAMYFCASSGAGGQETQYFGPGTRLLVL.

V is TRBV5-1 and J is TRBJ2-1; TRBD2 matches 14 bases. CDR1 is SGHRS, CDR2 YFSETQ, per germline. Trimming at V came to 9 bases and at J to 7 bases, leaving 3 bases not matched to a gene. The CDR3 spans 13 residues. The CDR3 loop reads CATRTSGGNEQFF. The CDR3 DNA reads TGCGCCACCAGGACTAGCGGGGGGAATGAGCAGTTCTTC.

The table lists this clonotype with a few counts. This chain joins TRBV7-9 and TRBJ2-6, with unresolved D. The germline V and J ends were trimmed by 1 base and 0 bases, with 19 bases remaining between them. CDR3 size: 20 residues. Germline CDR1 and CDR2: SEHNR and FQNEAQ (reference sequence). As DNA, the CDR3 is TGTGCCAGCAGCTTAGGTCTTATCCGGGCCAGCGACTCTGGGGCCAACGTCCTGACTTTC. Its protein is CASSLGLIRASDSGANVLTF.

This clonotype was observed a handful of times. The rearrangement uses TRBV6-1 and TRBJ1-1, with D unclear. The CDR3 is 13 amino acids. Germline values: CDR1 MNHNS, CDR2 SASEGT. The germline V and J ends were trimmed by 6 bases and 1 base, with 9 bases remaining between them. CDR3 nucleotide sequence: TGTGCCAGCAGAACTGACAAGAACACTGAAGCTTTCTTT. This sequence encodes CASRTDKNTEAFF.

CDR3 region: CSATGQLLNTEAFF. The CDR3 nucleotides read TGCAGTGCTACTGGACAGTTGTTGAACACTGAAGCTTTCTTT. The chain carries TRBV20-1 and TRBJ1-1, with a weak D call TRBD1 (6 bases). Trimming took off 4 bases at V and 0 bases at J, with 12 bases between the two ends. The CDR3 runs 14 residues. The germline gives CDR1 DFQATT, CDR2 SNEGSKA (reference sequence).

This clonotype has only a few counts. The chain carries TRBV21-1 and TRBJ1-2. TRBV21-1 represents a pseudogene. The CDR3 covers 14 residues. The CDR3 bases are TGTGCCAGCAGCAATGGGATAGCTAACTATGGCTACACCTTC. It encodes CASSNGIANYGYTF.

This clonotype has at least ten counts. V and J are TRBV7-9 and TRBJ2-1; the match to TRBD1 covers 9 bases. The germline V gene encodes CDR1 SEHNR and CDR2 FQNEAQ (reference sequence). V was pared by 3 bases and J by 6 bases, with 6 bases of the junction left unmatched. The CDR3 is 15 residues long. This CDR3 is CASSFGDRVPNEQFF. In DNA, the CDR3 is TGTGCCAGCAGCTTCGGGGACAGGGTACCCAATGAGCAGTTCTTC.

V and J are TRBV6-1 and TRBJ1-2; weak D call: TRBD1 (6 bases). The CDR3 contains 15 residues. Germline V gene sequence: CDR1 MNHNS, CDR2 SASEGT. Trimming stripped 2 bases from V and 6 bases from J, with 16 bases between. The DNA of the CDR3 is TGTGCCAGCAGTGAAAGTGGCAGGGGAGGGAATGGCTACACCTTC. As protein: CASSESGRGGNGYTF.

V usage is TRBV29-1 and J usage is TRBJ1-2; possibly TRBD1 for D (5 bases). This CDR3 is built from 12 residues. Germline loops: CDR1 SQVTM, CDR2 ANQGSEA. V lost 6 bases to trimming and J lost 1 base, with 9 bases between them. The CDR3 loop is CSVSDSNYGYTF. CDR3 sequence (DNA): TGCAGCGTCAGTGACAGTAACTATGGCTACACCTTC.

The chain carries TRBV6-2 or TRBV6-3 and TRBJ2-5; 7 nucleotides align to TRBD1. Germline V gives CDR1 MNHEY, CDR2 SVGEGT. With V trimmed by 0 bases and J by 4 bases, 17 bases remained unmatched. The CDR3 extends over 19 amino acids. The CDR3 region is CASSYSAVVERGRRETQYF. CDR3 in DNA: TGTGCCAGCAGTTACTCTGCAGTGGTAGAAAGGGGGCGAAGAGAGACCCAGTACTTC.

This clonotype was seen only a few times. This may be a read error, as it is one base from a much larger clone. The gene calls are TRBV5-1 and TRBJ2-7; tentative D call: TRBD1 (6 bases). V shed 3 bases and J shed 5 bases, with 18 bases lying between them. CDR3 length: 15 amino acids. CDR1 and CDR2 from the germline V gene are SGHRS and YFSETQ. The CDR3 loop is CASSSSRGIGHEQYF. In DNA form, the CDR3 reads TGCGCCAGCAGCTCGAGCAGGGGAATCGGTCACGAGCAGTACTTC.

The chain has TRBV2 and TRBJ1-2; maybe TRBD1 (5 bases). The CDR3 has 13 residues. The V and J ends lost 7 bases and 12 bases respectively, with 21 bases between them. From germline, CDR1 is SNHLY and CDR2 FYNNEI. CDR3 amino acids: CASTSNRGTIHTF. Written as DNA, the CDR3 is TGTGCCAGCACCTCGAACCGGGGGACTATACACACCTTC.

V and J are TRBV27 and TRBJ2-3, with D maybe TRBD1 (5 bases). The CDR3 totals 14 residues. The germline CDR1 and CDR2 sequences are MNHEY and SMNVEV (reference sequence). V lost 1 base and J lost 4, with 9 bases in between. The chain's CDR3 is CASSLLGRSDTQYF. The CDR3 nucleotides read TGTGCCAGCAGTTTATTGGGGCGCTCAGATACGCAGTATTTT.